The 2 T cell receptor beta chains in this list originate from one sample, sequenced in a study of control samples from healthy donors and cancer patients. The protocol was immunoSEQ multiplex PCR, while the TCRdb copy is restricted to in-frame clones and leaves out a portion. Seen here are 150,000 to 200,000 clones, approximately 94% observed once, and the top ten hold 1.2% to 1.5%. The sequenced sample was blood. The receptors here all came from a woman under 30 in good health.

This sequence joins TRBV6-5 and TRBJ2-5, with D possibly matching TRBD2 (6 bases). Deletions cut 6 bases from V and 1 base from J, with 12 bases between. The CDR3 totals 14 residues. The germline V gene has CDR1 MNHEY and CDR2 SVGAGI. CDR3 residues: CASRGGIPQETQYF. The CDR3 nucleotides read TGTGCCAGCAGGGGCGGGATCCCCCAAGAGACCCAGTACTTC.

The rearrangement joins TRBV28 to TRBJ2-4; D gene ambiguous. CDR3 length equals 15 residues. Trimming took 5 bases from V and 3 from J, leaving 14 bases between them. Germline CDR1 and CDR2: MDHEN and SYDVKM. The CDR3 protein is CASSTVTLGKNIQYF. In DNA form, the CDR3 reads TGTGCCAGCAGTACAGTTACCCTGGGCAAAAACATTCAGTACTTC.